The entry below describes one T cell receptor beta chain. Its target is unknown. Trimming stripped 0 bases from V and 5 bases from J, with 14 bases between. The CDR3 totals 14 residues. Germline V gives CDR1 DFQATT, CDR2 SNEGSKA (reference sequence). TCR beta CDR3 regions were amplified from RNA. Primed by the HTBI set, a first-round RT-PCR was run on the TCR CDR3. TCRdb processed the multiplex PCR reads anew with MiXCR; each CDR3 protein has one entry. This sample has hundreds of thousands of distinct CDR3 sequences; about 17% occur once, and the top ten carry 3% to 4.5%. The sample comes from a study of T cells in Graves' hyperthyroidism and ophthalmopathy. Disease duration under 2 months; hyperthyroidism patients were aged 18 to 65. Uncontrolled infection, other autoimmune disease, pregnancy or lactation excluded patients. Study-wide findings and caveats: Blood also carried most thyroid clonotypes expanded above 0.001.

The chain has TRBV20-1 and TRBJ2-7, with D hard to call. Sequenced sample: blood. This clonotype was sampled from a woman aged 30 to 39 with Graves' hyperthyroidism. The CDR3 here is CSARDQLEAHEQYF. The CDR3 DNA sequence: TGCAGTGCTAGAGATCAGCTCGAAGCGCACGAGCAGTACTTC.